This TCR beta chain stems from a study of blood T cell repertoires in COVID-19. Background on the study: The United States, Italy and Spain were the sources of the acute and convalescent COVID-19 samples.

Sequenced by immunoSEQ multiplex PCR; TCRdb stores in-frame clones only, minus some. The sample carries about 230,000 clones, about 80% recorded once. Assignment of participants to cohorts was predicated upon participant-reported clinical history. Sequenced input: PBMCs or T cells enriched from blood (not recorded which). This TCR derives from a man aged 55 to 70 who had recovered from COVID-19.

In nucleotides, the CDR3 is TGTGCCACCAGCGACAAAGGGGATCAGCCCCAGCATTTT. This sequence encodes CATSDKGDQPQHF. The chain links TRBV24-1 to TRBJ1-5, with D perhaps matching TRBD1 (5 bases). Germline CDR1 reads KGHDR; CDR2 reads SFDVKD. The CDR3 loop spans 13 amino acids. The V end was cut by 7 bases, the J end by 5 bases, with 11 bases between.